One TCR beta chain is described in this entry. This clonotype has only a few counts. Its binding antigen is unknown. There are no base qualities to consult, and no much larger clone falls within one base. These data belong to a study of patients and donors after allogeneic stem cell transplantation (TCRdb year 2020). Germline trimming amounts to 6 bases on V and 1 base on J, with 0 as the count of junction bases outside the gene matches. The CDR3 goes from the cysteine to the phenylalanine over 13 residues. Only the CDR3 DNA is retained, 39 bases long and in frame from the first base. Per the germline V gene (reference sequence), MNHNY is the CDR1 and SVGAGI is the CDR2. Library preparation employed RT-PCR. Data came from a NextSeq 550. TCRdb ran its own pipeline on the public reads, namely fastp trimming at Q25 and MiXCR clone calling, and kept in-frame beta chains. CDR3 protein sequences are deduplicated, and each keeps its most common genes and DNA. Within this sample are approximately 160,000 distinct CDR3 sequences, with roughly 24% of them counted one time only. The ten largest account for 26% of the sample.

The chain employs TRBV6-6 and TRBJ1-5, with 7 middle bases fitting TRBD1. The sample was blood, either unsorted or a sorted T cell fraction (not recorded which). The receptor was isolated from a human donor who was either an allogeneic HSCT recipient or a stem cell or donor lymphocyte infusion donor (not recorded which). It is not recorded whose cells these are; they may come from a transplant donor. The CDR3 reads CASRTGSNQPQHF. The DNA is TGTGCCAGCAGGACAGGGAGCAATCAGCCCCAGCATTTT.